The T cell receptor beta chain described here comes from a study of circulating CD8 cells and anti-PD-1 response in melanoma. Study-level background: Treatment was intravenous nivolumab at 3 mg/kg every 2 weeks.

V lost 5 bases and J 1 base, leaving 11 bases between the germline ends. The CDR3 spans 15 residues. Using 15 ng of total RNA, TCR libraries were made with the QIAseq Immune Repertoire TCR panel. TCRdb re-analysed the reads in MiXCR, keeping a single row per CDR3 protein. This sample has 640 or so distinct CDR3 sequences, with roughly 7% found just once. Live CD3+CD8+TCRalphabeta+ cells were sorted into four subsets by PD-1 and/or TIGIT. Study outcomes and limitations: DNEG was most diverse; TIGIT repertoires were least diverse.

This clonotype ranks as large. No antigen is known for it. This receptor was taken from a human donor with melanoma. The chain links TRBV12-3 or TRBV12-4 to TRBJ2-2, with D unclear. Material: CD8+ T cells from PBMCs, obtained at baseline or after one month of anti-PD-1 therapy (not recorded which). CDR3 in DNA: TGTGCCAGCAGTCACCCCGGACGGAACACCGGGGAGCTGTTTTTT. It encodes CASSHPGRNTGELFF.